This T cell receptor (beta chain) was recovered during a study of spatial heterogeneity in lung cancer. Across the study: Sequences of the beta chain were consistently detected in greater numbers than alpha-chain sequences. Matched bulk RNA-seq yielded a T cell transcriptional module score. Counts of TCR transcripts in tumor regions correlated strongly with that score. General study results and limits: Higher tumor mutation counts went along with higher counts of expanded intratumoral alpha and beta TCRs.

Points on this clonotype: No antigen is known for it.

The time point: sample taken at primary tumor resection. Unsorted whole RNA from tumor, nontumor lung or frozen PBMC underwent sequencing. The V end was cut by 4 bases, the J end by 0 bases, with 7 bases between. Germline CDR1 and CDR2: SGHRS and YFSETQ. This CDR3 spans 13 amino acids. TCR cDNA molecules were tagged individually, and each one carried a unique molecular identifier. TCRdb fed the 5' RACE reads into MiXCR, producing one record per CDR3 protein. The sample holds around 95,000 distinct CDR3 sequences, around 4.8% seen once. The sequencing used lung tumor tissue, collected at surgery. This clonotype was sampled from a male donor with early-stage non-small cell lung cancer. The chain uses TRBV5-1 and TRBJ1-1; unclear D gene. The CDR3 loop reads CASSPNVNTEAFF. DNA for the CDR3: TGCGCCAGCAGCCCGAACGTGAACACTGAAGCTTTCTTT.